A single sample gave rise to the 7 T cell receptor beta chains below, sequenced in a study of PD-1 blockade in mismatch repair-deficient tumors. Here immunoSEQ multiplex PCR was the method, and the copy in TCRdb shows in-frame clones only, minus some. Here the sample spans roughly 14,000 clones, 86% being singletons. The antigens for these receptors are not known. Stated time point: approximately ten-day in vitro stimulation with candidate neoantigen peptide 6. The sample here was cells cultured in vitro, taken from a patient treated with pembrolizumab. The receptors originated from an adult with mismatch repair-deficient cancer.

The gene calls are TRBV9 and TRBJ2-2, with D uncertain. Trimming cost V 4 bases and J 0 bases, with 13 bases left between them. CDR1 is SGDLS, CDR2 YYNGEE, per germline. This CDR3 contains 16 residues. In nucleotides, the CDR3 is TGTGCCAGCAGCCCGCTTCCGGGTACGAACACCGGGGAGCTGTTTTTT. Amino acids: CASSPLPGTNTGELFF.

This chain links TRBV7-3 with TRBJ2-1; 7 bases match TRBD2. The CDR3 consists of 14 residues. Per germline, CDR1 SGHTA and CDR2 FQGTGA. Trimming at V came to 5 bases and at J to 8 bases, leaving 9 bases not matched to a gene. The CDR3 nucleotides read TGTGCCAGCAGCCCGCGGACTAGTGCGGATGAGCAGTTCTTC. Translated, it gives CASSPRTSADEQFF.

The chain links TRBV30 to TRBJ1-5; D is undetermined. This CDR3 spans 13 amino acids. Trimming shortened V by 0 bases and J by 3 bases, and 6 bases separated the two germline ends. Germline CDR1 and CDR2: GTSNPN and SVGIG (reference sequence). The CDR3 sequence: CAWSVQFNQPQHF. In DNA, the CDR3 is TGTGCCTGGAGTGTACAGTTCAATCAGCCCCAGCATTTT.

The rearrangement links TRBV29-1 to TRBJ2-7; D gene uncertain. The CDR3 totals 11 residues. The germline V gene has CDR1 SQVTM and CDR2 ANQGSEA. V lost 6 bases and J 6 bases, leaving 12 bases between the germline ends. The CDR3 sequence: CSVFRTVEQYF. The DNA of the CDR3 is TGCAGCGTATTCCGAACAGTCGAGCAGTACTTC.

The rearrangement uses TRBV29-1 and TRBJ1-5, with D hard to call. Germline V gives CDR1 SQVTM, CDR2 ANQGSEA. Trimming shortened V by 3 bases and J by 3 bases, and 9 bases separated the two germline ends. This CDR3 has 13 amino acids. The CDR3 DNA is TGCAGCGTTGAGGAGGGATTCAATCAGCCCCAGCATTTT. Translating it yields CSVEEGFNQPQHF.

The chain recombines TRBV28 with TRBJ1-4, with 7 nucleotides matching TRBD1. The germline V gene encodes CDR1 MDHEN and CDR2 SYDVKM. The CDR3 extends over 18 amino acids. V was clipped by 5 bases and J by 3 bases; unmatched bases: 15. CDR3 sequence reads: CASSPLNTGEGANEKLFF. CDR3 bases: TGTGCCAGCAGTCCCCTCAATACAGGGGAAGGAGCTAATGAAAAACTGTTTTTT.

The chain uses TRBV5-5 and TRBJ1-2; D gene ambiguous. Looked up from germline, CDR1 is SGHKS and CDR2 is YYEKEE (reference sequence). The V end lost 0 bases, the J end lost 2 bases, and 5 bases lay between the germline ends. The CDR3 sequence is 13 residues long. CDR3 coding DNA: TGTGCCAGCAGCTTGGCCGCGAACTATGGCTACACCTTC. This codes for CASSLAANYGYTF.